Given below is one TCR beta chain in context. Its antigen remains unidentified. Base qualities are not recorded, but no much larger clone differs from it by a single base. The CDR3 regions of human TCRbeta chains were analyzed by immunosequencing. The original pipeline was this. Repertoire TCRs were matched against a reference library of SARS-CoV-2-specific TCRs generated with the MIRA antigen-specificity platform. Breadth was defined as the fraction of unique TCRs that were SARS-CoV-2-associated, and depth was defined as the fraction of total T cells that were SARS-CoV-2-associated. Using the MIRA data, every spike-specific TCR was mapped to the spike region that the TCR reacted to and assigned to either a CD4 or a CD8 class. Log10-transformed breadth and depth values were compared by one-way ANOVA with Sidak's multiple comparisons tests. TCRdb took this table from immuneACCESS and kept in-frame rearrangements with V and J called. Such tables lack part of the clones; where checked against another copy, unresolved V genes explain under half of the gap, and the rest is unexplained. V, J and clone size were drawn from that table, and D and trimming were deduced from the DNA. This sample holds about 55,000 clones; over 70% were observed only once. Roughly 4.9% of the sample goes to the ten largest clones.

Taken from the germline V gene, the CDR1 and CDR2 loops are WSHSY and SAAADI. The CDR3 spans 13 residues, from the cysteine through the phenylalanine. The read is trimmed to its CDR3 DNA, 39 bases read in frame from base 1. For this chain, trimming is 4 bases at the V end and 4 bases at the J end, and the number of junction bases without a gene match is 1. The sample's time point label, decoded: about 28 days (+/-7) after the second vaccine dose. Because spike-specific TCR depth and breadth did not differ between the two schedules, AZD1222 recipients who got a second dose at roughly 4 weeks were pooled with those who got a second dose at roughly 12 weeks. Samples from vaccinated people were obtained from the UK trials COV001 and COV002, which included a single-blind randomized controlled phase 2/3 trial of AZD1222 (ChAdOx1 nCoV-19) in healthy adults. For TCRbeta chain sequencing, PBMC samples were collected from trial participants at day 0 and at day 28 after the second dose.

These data originate in a study of T cell responses to AZD1222 COVID-19 vaccine (dated by TCRdb to the early 2020s). About the full investigation: A total of about 240 trial participants underwent TCR sequencing, of whom some 210 received two doses of AZD1222 and about 26 received two doses of the MenACWY control vaccine. Trial participants were enrolled by age into 18-55, 56-69 and 70-plus year subgroups, with about 150, 28 and 57 TCR-sequenced participants respectively. General study outcomes and caveats: Conclusions about previously exposed vaccinees are limited, since just five to seven AZD1222 recipients were seropositive for SARS-CoV-2 at baseline. The 56-69-year group was small, and its depth increase did not reach significance, likely because of low power. A significant rise in spike-specific TCR breadth and depth was observed after two AZD1222 doses relative to day 0 and relative to MenACWY recipients. CD4 TCRs associated with the vaccine covered the entire spike protein, and the dominant responses were in regions 160-218 and 743-854. Because no samples from the day 14 peak response were available, repertoires could be characterized only after the peak T cell response. Reportedly, close to half of the unique spike-specific TCRs recognized epitopes lying outside the regions that are mutated in the B.1.351 and B.1.1.7 variants. Most participants were white British and females outnumbered males, and the authors suggested that clonal diversity may have been underestimated.

The clonotype comes from an adult who received the AZD1222 COVID-19 vaccine. The chain is assembled from TRBV10-2 and TRBJ2-1, with 7 middle bases fitting TRBD1. The sequencing used peripheral blood, collected 28 days after the second AZD1222 dose. The DNA sequence is TGCGCCAGCAGTGTACAGGGGTACAATGAGCAGTTCTTC. This translates into CASSVQGYNEQFF.